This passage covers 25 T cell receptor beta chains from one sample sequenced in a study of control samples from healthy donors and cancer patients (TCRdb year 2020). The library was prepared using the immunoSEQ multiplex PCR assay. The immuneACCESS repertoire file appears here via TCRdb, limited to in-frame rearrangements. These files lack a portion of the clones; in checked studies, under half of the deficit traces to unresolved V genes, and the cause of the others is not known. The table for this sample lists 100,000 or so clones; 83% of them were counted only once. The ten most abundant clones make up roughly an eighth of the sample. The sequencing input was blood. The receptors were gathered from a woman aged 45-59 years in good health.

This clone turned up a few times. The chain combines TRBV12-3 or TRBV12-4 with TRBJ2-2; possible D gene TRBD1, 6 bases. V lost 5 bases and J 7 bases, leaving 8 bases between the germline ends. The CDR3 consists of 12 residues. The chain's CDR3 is CASSQGIGELFF. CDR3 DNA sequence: TGTGCCAGCAGTCAGGGGATCGGGGAGCTGTTTTTT.

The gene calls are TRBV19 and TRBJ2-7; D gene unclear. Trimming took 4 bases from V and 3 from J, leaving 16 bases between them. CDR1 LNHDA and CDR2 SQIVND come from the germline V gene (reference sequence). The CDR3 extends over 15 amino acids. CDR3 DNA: TGTGCCAGTAGTACCGCGGAAAAGGCCCACTACGAGCAGTACTTC. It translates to CASSTAEKAHYEQYF.

The chain's CDR3 is CATSDSGQLNTEAFF. CDR3 DNA: TGTGCCACCAGTGATTCCGGACAGTTGAACACTGAAGCTTTCTTT. The genes are TRBV24-1 and TRBJ1-1; tentatively, D is TRBD1 (6 bases). The CDR3 length is 15 residues. CDR1 KGHDR and CDR2 SFDVKD come from the germline V gene. Trimming shortened V by 2 bases and J by 0 bases, and 9 bases separated the two germline ends.

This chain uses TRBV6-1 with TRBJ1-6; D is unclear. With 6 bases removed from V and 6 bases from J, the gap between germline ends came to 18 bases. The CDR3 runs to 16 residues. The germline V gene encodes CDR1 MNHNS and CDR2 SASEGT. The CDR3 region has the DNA TGTGCCAGCAGGGAACAAGGCCGCAACTTTAATTCACCCCTCCACTTT. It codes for CASREQGRNFNSPLHF.

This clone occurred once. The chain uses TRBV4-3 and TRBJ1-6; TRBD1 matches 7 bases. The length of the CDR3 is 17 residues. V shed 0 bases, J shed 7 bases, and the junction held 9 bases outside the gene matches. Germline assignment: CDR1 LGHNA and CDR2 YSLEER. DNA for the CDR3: TGCGCCAGCAGCCAAGACCTCCGGGACAGTGGAAATTCACCCCTCCACTTT. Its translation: CASSQDLRDSGNSPLHF.

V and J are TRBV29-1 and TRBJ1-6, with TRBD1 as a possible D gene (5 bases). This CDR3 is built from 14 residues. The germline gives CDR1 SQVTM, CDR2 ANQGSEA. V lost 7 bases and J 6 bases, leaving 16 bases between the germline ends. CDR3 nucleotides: TGCAGCGCAAGATTGCGGGACGGTAATTCACCCCTCCACTTT. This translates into CSARLRDGNSPLHF.

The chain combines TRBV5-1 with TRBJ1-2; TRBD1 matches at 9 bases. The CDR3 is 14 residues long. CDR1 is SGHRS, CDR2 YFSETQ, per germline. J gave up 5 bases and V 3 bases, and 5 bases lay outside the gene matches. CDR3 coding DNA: TGCGCCAGCAGCTCGACAGGGGGTTGGTATGGCTACACCTTC. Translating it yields CASSSTGGWYGYTF.

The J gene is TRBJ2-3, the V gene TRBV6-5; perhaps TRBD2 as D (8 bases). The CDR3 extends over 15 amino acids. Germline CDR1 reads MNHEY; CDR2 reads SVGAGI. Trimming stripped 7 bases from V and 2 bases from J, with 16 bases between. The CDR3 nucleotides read TGTGCCAGCATCCGGGAGGGGGCTCCCACAGATACGCAGTATTTT. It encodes CASIREGAPTDTQYF.

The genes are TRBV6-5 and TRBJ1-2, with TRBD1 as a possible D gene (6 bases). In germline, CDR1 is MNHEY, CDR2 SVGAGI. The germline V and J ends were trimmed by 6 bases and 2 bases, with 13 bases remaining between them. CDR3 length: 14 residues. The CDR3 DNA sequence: TGTGCCAGCAGGCAAACAGGGTCGAACTATGGCTACACCTTC. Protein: CASRQTGSNYGYTF.

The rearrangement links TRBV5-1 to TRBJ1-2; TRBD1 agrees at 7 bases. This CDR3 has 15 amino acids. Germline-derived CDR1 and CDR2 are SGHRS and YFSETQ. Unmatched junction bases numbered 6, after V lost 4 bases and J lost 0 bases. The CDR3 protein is CASSPAGQTNYGYTF. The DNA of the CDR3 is TGCGCCAGCAGCCCGGCGGGACAGACTAACTATGGCTACACCTTC.

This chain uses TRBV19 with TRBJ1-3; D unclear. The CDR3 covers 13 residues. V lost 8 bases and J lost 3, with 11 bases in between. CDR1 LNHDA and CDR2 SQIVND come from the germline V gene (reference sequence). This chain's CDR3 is CASRPTVGNTIYF. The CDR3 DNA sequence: TGTGCCAGTCGCCCTACGGTTGGAAACACCATATATTTT.

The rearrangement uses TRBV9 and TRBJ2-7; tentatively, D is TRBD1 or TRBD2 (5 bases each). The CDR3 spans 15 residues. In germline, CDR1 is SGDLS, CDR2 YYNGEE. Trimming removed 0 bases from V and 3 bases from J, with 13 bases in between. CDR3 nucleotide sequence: TGTGCCAGCAGCGTAGGATCCGGGGCACTCTACGAGCAGTACTTC. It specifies CASSVGSGALYEQYF.

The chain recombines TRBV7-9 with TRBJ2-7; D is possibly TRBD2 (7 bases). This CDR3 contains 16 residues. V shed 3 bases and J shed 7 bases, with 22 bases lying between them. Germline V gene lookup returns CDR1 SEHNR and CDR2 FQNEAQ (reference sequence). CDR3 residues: CASSLDLANAGAEQYF. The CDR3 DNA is TGTGCCAGCAGCTTGGATCTAGCGAACGCGGGGGCGGAGCAGTACTTC.

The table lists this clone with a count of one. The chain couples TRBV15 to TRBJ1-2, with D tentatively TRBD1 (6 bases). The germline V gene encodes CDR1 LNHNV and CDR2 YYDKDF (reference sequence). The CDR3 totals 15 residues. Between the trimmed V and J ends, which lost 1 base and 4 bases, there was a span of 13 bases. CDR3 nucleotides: TGTGCCACCAGCAGAGCCGCAGGGGAACCCTATGGCTACACCTTC. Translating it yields CATSRAAGEPYGYTF.

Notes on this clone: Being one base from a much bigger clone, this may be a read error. The CDR3 sequence: CASGALETGDNQPQHF. The DNA for the CDR3 is TGCGCCAGCGGCGCACTGGAGACAGGGGACAATCAGCCCCAGCATTTT. The rearrangement joins TRBV10-2 to TRBJ1-5; the match to TRBD1 covers 8 bases. Germline V gene sequence: CDR1 WSHSY, CDR2 SAAADI. With V trimmed by 8 bases and J by 3 bases, 12 bases remained unmatched. The CDR3 loop spans 16 amino acids.

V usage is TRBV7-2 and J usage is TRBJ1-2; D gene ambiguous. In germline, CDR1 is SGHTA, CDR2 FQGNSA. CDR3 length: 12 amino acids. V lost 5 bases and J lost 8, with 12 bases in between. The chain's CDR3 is CASSPRTSGYTF. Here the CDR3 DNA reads TGTGCCAGCAGCCCGCGGACGTCCGGCTACACCTTC.

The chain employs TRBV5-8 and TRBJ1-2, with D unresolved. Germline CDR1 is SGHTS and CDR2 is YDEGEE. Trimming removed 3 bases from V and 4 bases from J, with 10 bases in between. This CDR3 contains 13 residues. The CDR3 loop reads CASSSNTRYGYTF. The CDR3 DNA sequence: TGTGCCAGCAGCTCCAACACCCGCTATGGCTACACCTTC.

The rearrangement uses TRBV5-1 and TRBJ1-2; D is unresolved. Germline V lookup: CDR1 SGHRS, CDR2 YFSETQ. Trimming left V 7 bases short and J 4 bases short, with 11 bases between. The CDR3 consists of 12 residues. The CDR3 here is CASGVSVYGYTF. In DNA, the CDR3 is TGCGCCAGCGGAGTCTCAGTCTATGGCTACACCTTC. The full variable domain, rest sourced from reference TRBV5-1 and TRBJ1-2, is KAGVTQTPRYLIKTRGQQVTLSCSPISGHRSVSWYQQTPGQGLQFLFEYFSETQRNKGNFPGRFSGRQFSNSRSEMNVSTLELGDSALYLCASGVSVYGYTFGSGTRLTVV.

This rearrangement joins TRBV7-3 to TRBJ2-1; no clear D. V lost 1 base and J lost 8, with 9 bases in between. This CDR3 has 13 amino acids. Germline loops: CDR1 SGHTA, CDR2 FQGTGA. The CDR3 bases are TGTGCCAGCAGCTTAAACCCCCGGGATGAGCAGTTCTTC. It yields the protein CASSLNPRDEQFF. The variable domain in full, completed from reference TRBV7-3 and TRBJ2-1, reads GAGVSQTPSNKVTEKGKYVELRCDPISGHTALYWYRQSLGQGPEFLIYFQGTGAADDSGLPNDRFFAVRPEGSVSTLKIQRTERGDSAVYLCASSLNPRDEQFFGPGTRLTVL.

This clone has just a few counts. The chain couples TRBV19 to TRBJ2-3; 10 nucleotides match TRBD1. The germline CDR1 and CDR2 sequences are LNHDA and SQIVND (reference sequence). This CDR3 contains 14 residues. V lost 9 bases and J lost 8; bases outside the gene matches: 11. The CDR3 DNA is TGTGCCAGCGCTTTGGGACAGGGGATCGGTACGCAGTATTTT. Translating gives CASALGQGIGTQYF.

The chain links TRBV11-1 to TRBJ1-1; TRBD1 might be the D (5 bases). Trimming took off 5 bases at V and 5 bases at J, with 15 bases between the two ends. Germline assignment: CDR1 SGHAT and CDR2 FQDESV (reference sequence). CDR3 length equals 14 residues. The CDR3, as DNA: TGTGCCAGCAGCCTCATAACTACAGGAACTGAAGCTTTCTTT. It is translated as CASSLITTGTEAFF.

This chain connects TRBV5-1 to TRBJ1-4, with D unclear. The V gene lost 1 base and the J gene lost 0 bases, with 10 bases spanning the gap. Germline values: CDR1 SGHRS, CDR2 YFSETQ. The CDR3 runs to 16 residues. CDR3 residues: CASSLTGHATNEKLFF. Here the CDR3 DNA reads TGCGCCAGCAGCTTGACCGGCCATGCAACTAATGAAAAACTGTTTTTT.

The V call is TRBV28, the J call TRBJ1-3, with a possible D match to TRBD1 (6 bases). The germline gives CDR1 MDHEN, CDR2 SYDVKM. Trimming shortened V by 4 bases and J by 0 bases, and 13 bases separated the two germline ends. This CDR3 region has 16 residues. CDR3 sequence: CASSSAGVGSGNTIYF. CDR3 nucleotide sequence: TGTGCCAGCAGTTCCGCAGGGGTAGGCTCTGGAAACACCATATATTTT.

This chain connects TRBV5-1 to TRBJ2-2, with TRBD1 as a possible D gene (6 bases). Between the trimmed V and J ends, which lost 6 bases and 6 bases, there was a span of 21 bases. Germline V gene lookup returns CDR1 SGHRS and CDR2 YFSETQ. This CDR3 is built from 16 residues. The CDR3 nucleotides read TGCGCCAGCAAGGCCCCCCAGCAGGGGATTGCCGGGGAGCTGTTTTTT. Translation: CASKAPQQGIAGELFF. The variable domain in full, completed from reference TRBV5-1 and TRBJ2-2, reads KAGVTQTPRYLIKTRGQQVTLSCSPISGHRSVSWYQQTPGQGLQFLFEYFSETQRNKGNFPGRFSGRQFSNSRSEMNVSTLELGDSALYLCASKAPQQGIAGELFFGEGSRLTVL.

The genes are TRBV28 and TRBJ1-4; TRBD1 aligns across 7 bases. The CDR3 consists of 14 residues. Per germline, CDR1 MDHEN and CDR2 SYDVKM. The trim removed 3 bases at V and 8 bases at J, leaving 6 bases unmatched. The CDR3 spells CASSFAQGEEKLFF. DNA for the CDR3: TGTGCCAGCAGTTTCGCGCAGGGGGAAGAAAAACTGTTTTTT.